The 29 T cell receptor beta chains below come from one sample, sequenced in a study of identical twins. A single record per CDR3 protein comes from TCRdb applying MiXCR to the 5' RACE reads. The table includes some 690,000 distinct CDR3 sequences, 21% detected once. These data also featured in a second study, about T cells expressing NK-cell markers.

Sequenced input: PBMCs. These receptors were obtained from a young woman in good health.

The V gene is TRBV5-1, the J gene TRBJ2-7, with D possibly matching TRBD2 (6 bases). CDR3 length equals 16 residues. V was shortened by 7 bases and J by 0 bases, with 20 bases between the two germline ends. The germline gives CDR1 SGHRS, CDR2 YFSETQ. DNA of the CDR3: TGCGCCAGCGGGAATTCTCCGGGACTTAGCTCCTACGAGCAGTACTTC. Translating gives CASGNSPGLSSYEQYF. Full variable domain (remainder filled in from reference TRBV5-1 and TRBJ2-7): KAGVTQTPRYLIKTRGQQVTLSCSPISGHRSVSWYQQTPGQGLQFLFEYFSETQRNKGNFPGRFSGRQFSNSRSEMNVSTLELGDSALYLCASGNSPGLSSYEQYFGPGTRLTVT.

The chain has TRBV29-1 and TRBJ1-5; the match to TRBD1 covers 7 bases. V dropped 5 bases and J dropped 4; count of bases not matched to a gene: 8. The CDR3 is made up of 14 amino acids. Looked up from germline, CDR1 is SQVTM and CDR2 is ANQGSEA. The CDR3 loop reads CSVRQGPGNQPQHF. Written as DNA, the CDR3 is TGCAGCGTTCGACAGGGCCCGGGGAATCAGCCCCAGCATTTT.

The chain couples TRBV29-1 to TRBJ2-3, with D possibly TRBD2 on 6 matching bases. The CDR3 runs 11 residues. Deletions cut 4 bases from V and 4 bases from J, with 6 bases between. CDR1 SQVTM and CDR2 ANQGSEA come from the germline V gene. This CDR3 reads CSVGRADTQYF. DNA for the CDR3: TGCAGCGTTGGGAGGGCAGATACGCAGTATTTT.

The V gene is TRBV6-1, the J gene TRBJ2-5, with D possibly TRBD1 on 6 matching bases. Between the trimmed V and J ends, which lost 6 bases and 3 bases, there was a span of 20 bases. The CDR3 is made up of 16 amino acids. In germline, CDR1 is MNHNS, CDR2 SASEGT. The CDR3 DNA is TGTGCCAGCAGCCCCAACAGGGTTAGGTGGGAAGAGACCCAGTACTTC. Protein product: CASSPNRVRWEETQYF.

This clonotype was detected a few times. CDR3 region: CASDGLAGFGEQFF. CDR3 nucleotide sequence: TGTGCCAGCGATGGACTAGCGGGATTTGGGGAGCAGTTCTTC. This chain connects TRBV6-2 or TRBV6-3 to TRBJ2-1; 12 bases agree with TRBD2. The trim removed 8 bases at V and 10 bases at J, leaving 9 bases unmatched. CDR1 MNHEY and CDR2 SVGEGT come from the germline V gene. The length of the CDR3 is 14 residues.

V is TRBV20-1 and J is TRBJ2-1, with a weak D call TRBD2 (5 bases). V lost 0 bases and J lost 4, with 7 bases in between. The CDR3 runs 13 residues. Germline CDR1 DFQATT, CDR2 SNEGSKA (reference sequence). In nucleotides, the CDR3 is TGCAGTGCTAGAGATACTAGATACAATGAGCAGTTCTTC. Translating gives CSARDTRYNEQFF.

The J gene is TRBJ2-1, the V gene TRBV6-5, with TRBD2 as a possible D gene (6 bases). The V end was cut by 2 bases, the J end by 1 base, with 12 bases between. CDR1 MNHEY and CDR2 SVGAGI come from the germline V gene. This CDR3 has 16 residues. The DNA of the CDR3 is TGTGCCAGCAGTTACCGACTAGGAGCGTCCTACAATGAGCAGTTCTTC. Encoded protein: CASSYRLGASYNEQFF.

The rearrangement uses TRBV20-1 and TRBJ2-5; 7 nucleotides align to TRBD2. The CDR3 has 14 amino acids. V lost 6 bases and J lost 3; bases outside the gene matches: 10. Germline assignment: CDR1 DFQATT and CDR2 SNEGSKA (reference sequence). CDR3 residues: CSAPRRLAEETQYF. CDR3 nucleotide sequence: TGCAGTGCCCCCCGGCGCCTAGCGGAAGAGACCCAGTACTTC.

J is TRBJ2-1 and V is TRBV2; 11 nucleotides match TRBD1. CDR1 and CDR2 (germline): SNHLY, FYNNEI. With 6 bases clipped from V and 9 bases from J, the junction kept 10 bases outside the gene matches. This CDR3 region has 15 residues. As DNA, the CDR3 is TGTGCCAGCAGCGGTGGACAGGGGGCAATTTTTGAGCAGTTCTTC. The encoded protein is CASSGGQGAIFEQFF.

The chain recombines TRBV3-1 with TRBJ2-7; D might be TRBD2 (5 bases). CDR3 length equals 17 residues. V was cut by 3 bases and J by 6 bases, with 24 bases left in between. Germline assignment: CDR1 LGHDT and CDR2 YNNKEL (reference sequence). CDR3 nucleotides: TGTGCCAGCAGCCAGGATGTCCGGGATGTGGGTGTGGCCGAGCAGTACTTC. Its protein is CASSQDVRDVGVAEQYF.

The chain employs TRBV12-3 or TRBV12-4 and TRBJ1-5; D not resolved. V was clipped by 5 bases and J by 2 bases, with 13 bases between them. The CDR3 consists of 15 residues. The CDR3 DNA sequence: TGTGCCAGCAGTCTTGGCGGAGTGGGCAATCAGCCCCAGCATTTT. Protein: CASSLGGVGNQPQHF.

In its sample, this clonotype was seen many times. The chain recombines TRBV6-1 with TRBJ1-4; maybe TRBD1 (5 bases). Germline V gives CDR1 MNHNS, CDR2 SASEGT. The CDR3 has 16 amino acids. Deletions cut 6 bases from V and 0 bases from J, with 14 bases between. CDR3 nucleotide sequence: TGTGCCAGCAGCAGGGACCTAAGATCAACTAATGAAAAACTGTTTTTT. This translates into CASSRDLRSTNEKLFF.

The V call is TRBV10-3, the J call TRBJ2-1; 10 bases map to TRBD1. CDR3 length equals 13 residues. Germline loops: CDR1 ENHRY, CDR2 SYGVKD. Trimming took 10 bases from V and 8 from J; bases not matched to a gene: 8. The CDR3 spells CATVRQGADEQFF. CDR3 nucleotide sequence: TGTGCCACCGTTAGACAGGGGGCAGATGAGCAGTTCTTC.

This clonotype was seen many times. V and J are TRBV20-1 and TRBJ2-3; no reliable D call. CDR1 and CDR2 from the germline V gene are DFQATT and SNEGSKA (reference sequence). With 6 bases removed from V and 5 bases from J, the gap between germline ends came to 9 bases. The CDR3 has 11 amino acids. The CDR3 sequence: CSAAVVDTQYF. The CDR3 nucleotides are TGCAGTGCCGCAGTTGTAGATACGCAGTATTTT.

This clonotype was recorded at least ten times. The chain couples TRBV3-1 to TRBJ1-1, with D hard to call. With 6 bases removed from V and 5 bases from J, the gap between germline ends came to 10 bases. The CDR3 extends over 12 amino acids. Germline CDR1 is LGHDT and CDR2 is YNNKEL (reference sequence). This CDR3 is CASRQVGTEAFF. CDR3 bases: TGTGCCAGCAGGCAGGTCGGAACTGAAGCTTTCTTT.

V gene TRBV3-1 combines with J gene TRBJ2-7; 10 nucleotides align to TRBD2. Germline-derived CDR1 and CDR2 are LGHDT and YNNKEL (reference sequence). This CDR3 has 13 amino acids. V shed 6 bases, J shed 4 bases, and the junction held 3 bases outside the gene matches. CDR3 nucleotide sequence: TGTGCCAGCAGACTAGCGGGACAGTACGAGCAGTACTTC. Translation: CASRLAGQYEQYF.

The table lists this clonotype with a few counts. The CDR3 DNA sequence: TGTGCCAGCAGTGAAGGAGCACCTAATGAGCAGTTCTTC. Protein product: CASSEGAPNEQFF. J is TRBJ2-1 and V is TRBV6-1; D gene uncertain. Germline loops: CDR1 MNHNS, CDR2 SASEGT. Trimming took off 1 base at V and 7 bases at J, with 8 bases between the two ends. This CDR3 has 13 amino acids.

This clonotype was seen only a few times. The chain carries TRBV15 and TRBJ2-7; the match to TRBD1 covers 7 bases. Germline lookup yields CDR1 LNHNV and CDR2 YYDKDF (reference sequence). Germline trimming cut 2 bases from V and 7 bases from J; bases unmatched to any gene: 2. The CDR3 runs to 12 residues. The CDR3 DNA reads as TGTGCCACCAGCAGATCCAGGGGGGAGCAGTACTTC. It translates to CATSRSRGEQYF.

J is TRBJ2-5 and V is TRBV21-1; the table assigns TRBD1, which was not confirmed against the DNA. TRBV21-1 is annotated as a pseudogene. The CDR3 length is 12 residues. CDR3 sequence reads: CASSKRGKTQYF. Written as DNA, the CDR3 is TGTGCCAGCAGCAAAAGGGGGAAGACCCAGTACTTC.

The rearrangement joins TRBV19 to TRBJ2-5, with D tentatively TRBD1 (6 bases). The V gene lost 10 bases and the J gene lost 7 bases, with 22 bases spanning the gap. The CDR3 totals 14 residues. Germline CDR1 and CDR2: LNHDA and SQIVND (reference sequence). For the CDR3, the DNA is TGTGCCACCAGGGGTACTAGAGTCGGCGGGACCCAGTACTTC. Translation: CATRGTRVGGTQYF.

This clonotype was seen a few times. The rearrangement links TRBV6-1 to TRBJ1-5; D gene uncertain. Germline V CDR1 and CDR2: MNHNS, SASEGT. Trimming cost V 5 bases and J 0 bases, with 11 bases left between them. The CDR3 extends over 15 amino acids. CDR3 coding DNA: TGTGCCAGCAGTCCCCTGGGGAGTAGCAATCAGCCCCAGCATTTT. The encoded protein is CASSPLGSSNQPQHF.

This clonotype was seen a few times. The CDR3 loop is CASSLDGPYEQFF. In DNA, the CDR3 is TGTGCCAGCAGTTTAGACGGCCCGTATGAGCAGTTCTTC. J is TRBJ2-1 and V is TRBV12-3 or TRBV12-4; D not resolved. This CDR3 has 13 residues. Deletions cut 1 base from V and 8 bases from J, with 9 bases between.

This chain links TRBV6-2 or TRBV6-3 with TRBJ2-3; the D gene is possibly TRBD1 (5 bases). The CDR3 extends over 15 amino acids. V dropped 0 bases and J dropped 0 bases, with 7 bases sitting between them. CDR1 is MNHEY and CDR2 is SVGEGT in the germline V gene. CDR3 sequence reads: CASSYSGDSTDTQYF. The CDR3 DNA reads TGTGCCAGCAGTTACTCAGGGGATAGCACAGATACGCAGTATTTT.

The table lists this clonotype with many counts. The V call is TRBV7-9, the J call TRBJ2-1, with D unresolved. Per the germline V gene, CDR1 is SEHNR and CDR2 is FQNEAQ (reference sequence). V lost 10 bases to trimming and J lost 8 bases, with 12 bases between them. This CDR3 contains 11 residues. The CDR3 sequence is CAISGVDEQFF. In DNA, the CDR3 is TGTGCCATTTCAGGAGTGGATGAGCAGTTCTTC.

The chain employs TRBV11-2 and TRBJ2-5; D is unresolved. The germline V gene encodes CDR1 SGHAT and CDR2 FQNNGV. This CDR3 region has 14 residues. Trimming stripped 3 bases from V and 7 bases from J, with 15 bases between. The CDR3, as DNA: TGTGCCAGCAGCTTGGTGGGATCATCCAGGACCCAGTACTTC. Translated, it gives CASSLVGSSRTQYF.

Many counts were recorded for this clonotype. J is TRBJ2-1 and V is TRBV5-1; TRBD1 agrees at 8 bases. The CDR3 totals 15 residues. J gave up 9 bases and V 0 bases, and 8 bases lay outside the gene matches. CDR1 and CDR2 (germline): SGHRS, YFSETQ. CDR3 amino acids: CASSLDGQGFGEQFF. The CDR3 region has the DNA TGCGCCAGCAGCTTGGACGGACAGGGATTCGGTGAGCAGTTCTTC.

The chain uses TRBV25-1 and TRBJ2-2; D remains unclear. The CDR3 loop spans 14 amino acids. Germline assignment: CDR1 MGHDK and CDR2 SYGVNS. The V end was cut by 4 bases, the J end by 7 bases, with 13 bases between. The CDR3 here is CASSGWSKNGELFF. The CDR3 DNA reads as TGTGCCAGCAGTGGATGGTCGAAGAACGGGGAGCTGTTTTTT.

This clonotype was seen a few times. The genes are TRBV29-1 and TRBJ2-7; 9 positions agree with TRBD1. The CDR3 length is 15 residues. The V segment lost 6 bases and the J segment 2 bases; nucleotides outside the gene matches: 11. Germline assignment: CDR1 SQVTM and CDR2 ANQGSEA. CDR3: CSVMFPGQGTYEQYF. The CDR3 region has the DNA TGCAGCGTCATGTTTCCGGGACAGGGAACCTACGAGCAGTACTTC.

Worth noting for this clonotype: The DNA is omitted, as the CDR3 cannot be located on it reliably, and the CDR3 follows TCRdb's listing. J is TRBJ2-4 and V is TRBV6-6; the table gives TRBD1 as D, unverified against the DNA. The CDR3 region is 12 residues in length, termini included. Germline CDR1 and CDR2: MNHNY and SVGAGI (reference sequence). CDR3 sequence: CASTFGGGSLYF.